This passage covers 12 T cell receptor beta chains from one sample sequenced in a study of graft-versus-host responses after intestinal transplantation. Sequencing was performed with immunoSEQ multiplex PCR; in TCRdb, only in-frame clones are kept and a portion is missing. The sample yields around 67,000 clones, approximately 84% seen once. Their specific antigens are unknown. Sequences were derived from unstimulated CD4+ T cells sorted from spleen or lymph node cells, sampled before transplant. The receptors come from a human donor who was the organ donor for an intestinal transplant.

CDR3 amino acids: CASSLAVFRGEAFF. The CDR3 DNA follows: TGTGCCAGCAGCTTGGCGGTTTTCAGGGGTGAAGCTTTCTTT. The chain couples TRBV5-6 to TRBJ1-1, with D possibly TRBD1 on 6 matching bases. The germline V gene has CDR1 SGHDT and CDR2 YYEEEE. The CDR3 length is 14 residues. Deletions cut 0 bases from V and 7 bases from J, with 13 bases between.

This chain joins TRBV30 and TRBJ2-3; no reliable D call. The CDR3 contains 14 residues. Per the germline V gene, CDR1 is GTSNPN and CDR2 is SVGIG (reference sequence). Trimming removed 0 bases from V and 1 base from J, with 8 bases in between. This CDR3 is CAWSVGSGTDTQYF. The CDR3 DNA reads TGTGCCTGGAGTGTCGGTTCTGGCACAGATACGCAGTATTTT.

The chain employs TRBV5-4 and TRBJ2-1; no clear D. The CDR3 is 13 amino acids. V shed 1 base and J shed 5 bases, with 7 bases lying between them. Germline V gene lookup returns CDR1 SGHNT and CDR2 YYREEE (reference sequence). CDR3 coding DNA: TGTGCCAGCAGCTTGATCCTAAACAATGAGCAGTTCTTC. It translates to CASSLILNNEQFF. The full variable domain, with the rest looked up from reference TRBV5-4 and TRBJ2-1, is ETGVTQSPTHLIKTRGQQVTLRCSSQSGHNTVSWYQQALGQGPQFIFQYYREEENGRGNFPPRFSGLQFPNYSSELNVNALELDDSALYLCASSLILNNEQFFGPGTRLTVL.

The chain carries TRBV7-9 and TRBJ1-6, with TRBD1 matching 8 bases. The germline V gene has CDR1 SEHNR and CDR2 FQNEAQ (reference sequence). The CDR3 runs 16 residues. Trimming cost V 4 bases and J 5 bases; bases outside gene matches: 7. CDR3 in DNA: TGTGCCAGCAGCTCCTCAGGGGGCGTCGATAATTCACCCCTCCACTTT. It encodes CASSSSGGVDNSPLHF.

The chain couples TRBV5-1 to TRBJ1-6; TRBD1 matches at 11 bases. There are 18 residues in the CDR3. V trimming: 4 bases; J trimming: 7 bases; junction bases outside the gene matches: 13. Germline assignment: CDR1 SGHRS and CDR2 YFSETQ. The CDR3 protein is CASSIGQGAGAGNSPLHF. DNA of the CDR3: TGCGCCAGCAGCATTGGACAGGGGGCTGGAGCAGGGAATTCACCCCTCCACTTT.

The V call is TRBV28, the J call TRBJ1-5, with a weak D call TRBD1 (6 bases). Germline-derived CDR1 and CDR2 are MDHEN and SYDVKM. V was cut by 6 bases and J by 1 base, with 16 bases left in between. The CDR3 sequence is 16 residues long. The CDR3 reads CASSYTTGFSNQPQHF. The CDR3, as DNA: TGTGCCAGCAGCTATACTACAGGGTTCAGCAATCAGCCCCAGCATTTT.

CDR3 protein: CASKTTVHTQYF. For the CDR3, the DNA is TGCGCCAGCAAAACGACAGTCCATACGCAGTATTTT. The gene calls are TRBV23-1 and TRBJ2-3, with D perhaps TRBD1 (5 bases). TRBV23-1 is placed among ORFs of uncertain function. The germline V and J ends were trimmed by 7 bases and 7 bases, with 12 bases remaining between them. The CDR3 covers 12 residues.

The V and J genes are TRBV7-9 and TRBJ1-4; 12 positions match TRBD1. The germline CDR1 and CDR2 sequences are SEHNR and FQNEAQ (reference sequence). The junction had 5 bases not matched to a gene; V was cut back by 5 bases and J by 4 bases. The length of the CDR3 is 16 residues. The chain's CDR3 is CASSLGTGGNNEKLFF. Here the CDR3 DNA reads TGTGCCAGCAGCCTGGGGACAGGGGGCAATAATGAAAAACTGTTTTTT.

V and J are TRBV7-3 and TRBJ1-5; D gene uncertain. V was pared by 1 base and J by 4 bases, with 8 bases between. The CDR3 has 14 amino acids. The germline gives CDR1 SGHTA, CDR2 FQGTGA. CDR3 in DNA: TGTGCCAGCAGCTTAAATTCCGGGAATCAGCCCCAGCATTTT. Amino acid sequence: CASSLNSGNQPQHF.

The V gene is TRBV14, the J gene TRBJ1-1; D remains unclear. V was trimmed by 2 bases and J by 4 bases, leaving 8 bases between them. CDR3 length equals 13 residues. CDR1 is SGHDN, CDR2 FVKESK, per germline. CDR3 in DNA: TGTGCCAGCAGCCAACGGGTTCGCACTGAAGCTTTCTTT. Its protein product is CASSQRVRTEAFF.

V is TRBV5-8 and J is TRBJ1-5; 8 positions agree with TRBD1. Germline CDR1 is SGHTS and CDR2 is YDEGEE. The CDR3 has 15 amino acids. The trim removed 2 bases at V and 2 bases at J, leaving 3 bases unmatched. CDR3 in DNA: TGTGCCAGCAGCTTAGACAGGGGTGGCAATCAGCCCCAGCATTTT. Translation gives CASSLDRGGNQPQHF.

V gene TRBV10-3 combines with J gene TRBJ1-1; D not resolved. This CDR3 has 14 amino acids. Trimming shortened V by 1 base and J by 1 base, and 7 bases separated the two germline ends. Germline lookup yields CDR1 ENHRY and CDR2 SYGVKD. This chain's CDR3 is CAISEYGENTEAFF. Here the CDR3 DNA reads TGTGCCATCAGTGAGTATGGAGAGAACACTGAAGCTTTCTTT.